The source of this TCR beta chain is a study of blood T cell repertoires in COVID-19. The CDR3 is 13 amino acids. Trimming took 8 bases from V and 6 from J; bases not matched to a gene: 7. Germline V gene sequence: CDR1 MDHEN, CDR2 SYDVKM. Profiled with immunoSEQ multiplex PCR; TCRdb holds only in-frame clones, not every one. This sample carries about 140,000 clones, 84% of them seen once, and the ten largest clones take approximately 1.6%. The V gene is TRBV28, the J gene TRBJ1-5, with 7 bases aligning to TRBD1. This receptor was obtained from a woman aged 18-29 years who had been exposed to COVID-19. Sequencing used PBMCs or T cells enriched from blood (not recorded which). CDR3 in amino acids: CASEETGFQPQHF. CDR3 DNA sequence: TGTGCCAGCGAAGAGACAGGGTTTCAGCCCCAGCATTTT.